The 24 T cell receptor beta chains below all came from one sample that was sequenced in a study of regulatory T cells in long-lasting Graves disease (dated by TCRdb to about 2021). The time point label of this sample denotes: newly diagnosed GD, antithyroid drugs for less than 3 months. For both TCR sequencing and RNA sequencing, RNA was extracted from PBMCs using TRIzol. Library preparation used multiplex PCR. The instrument was an Illumina HiSeq 4000. iRepertoire HTBI primers and Arm-PCR amplification of CDR3 regions were used to construct TCR beta libraries. Using fastp at Q25 and MiXCR, TCRdb reprocessed the public reads and kept productive beta chains. Duplicate CDR3 protein sequences are folded into a single record with the most common DNA and genes. The sample table lists a few hundred thousand distinct CDR3 sequences, around 11% of them with a count of one. The ten largest account for approximately 17% of the sample.

These data are also associated with another study on T cells in Graves' hyperthyroidism and ophthalmopathy.

Sequencing used peripheral blood mononuclear cells (PBMCs), obtained at new diagnosis, from a patient treated with antithyroid drugs. These receptor sequences come from a woman aged 18-35 years with Graves disease. Donor details come from another sample of the same person, matched by shared clones.

This clonotype was detected a few times. The chain uses TRBV20-1 and TRBJ2-2, with 16 bases fitting TRBD2. Trimming took 6 bases from V and 5 from J; bases not matched to a gene: 6. CDR1 is DFQATT and CDR2 is SNEGSKA in the germline V gene (reference sequence). The CDR3 is 16 residues long. The CDR3 DNA is TGCAGTGCCCCCGGGACTAGCGGGGGGGATACCGGGGAGCTGTTTTTT. This gives the protein CSAPGTSGGDTGELFF.

This clonotype was seen at least ten times. The rearrangement uses TRBV4-3 and TRBJ2-1, with 10 bases lining up with TRBD2. V was pared by 3 bases and J by 5 bases, with 10 bases of the junction left unmatched. Germline CDR1 and CDR2: LGHNA and YSLEER. This CDR3 is built from 17 residues. The CDR3 spells CASSQAGTSGAHNEQFF. The CDR3 DNA follows: TGCGCCAGCAGCCAGGCAGGTACTAGCGGGGCCCACAATGAGCAGTTCTTC.

The CDR3 is CASSLAGQSEAFF. The CDR3 DNA is TGTGCCAGCAGCTTAGCGGGACAGAGTGAAGCTTTCTTT. The chain uses TRBV7-2 and TRBJ1-1; 7 positions match TRBD1. Germline trimming cut 0 bases from V and 7 bases from J; bases unmatched to any gene: 2. The V gene's germline CDR1 is SGHTA and CDR2 FQGNSA. The CDR3 is 13 amino acids.

The chain links TRBV29-1 to TRBJ2-7; tentatively, D is TRBD1 (6 bases). The V gene's germline CDR1 is SQVTM and CDR2 ANQGSEA. V gave up 7 bases and J gave up 2 bases, with 9 bases separating them. The CDR3 runs 11 residues. CDR3 DNA: TGCAGCGCCCAGGGGACCTACGAGCAGTACTTC. Its protein product is CSAQGTYEQYF.

The sample holds many counts of this clonotype. The rearrangement joins TRBV29-1 to TRBJ2-1; no clear D gene. Germline V gene sequence: CDR1 SQVTM, CDR2 ANQGSEA. The CDR3 consists of 14 residues. V dropped 8 bases and J dropped 7 bases, with 21 bases sitting between them. The DNA for the CDR3 is TGCAGCTTCAGTAAGGGCCAAACCAGTAATGAGCAGTTCTTC. This translates into CSFSKGQTSNEQFF.

This clonotype was observed at least ten times. V is TRBV6-2 or TRBV6-3 and J is TRBJ2-1; D is unclear. The V end lost 2 bases, the J end lost 12 bases, and 11 bases lay between the germline ends. The CDR3 runs 12 residues. CDR1 MNHEY and CDR2 SVGEGT come from the germline V gene. As DNA, the CDR3 is TGTGCCAGCAGTTACAGAGGCGATGCGCAGTTCTTC. Its translation: CASSYRGDAQFF.

In this sample, this clonotype turned up many times. V and J are TRBV6-1 and TRBJ2-1, with 8 positions matching TRBD1. V was clipped by 5 bases and J by 8 bases; unmatched bases: 11. Germline values: CDR1 MNHNS, CDR2 SASEGT. This CDR3 has 15 amino acids. The CDR3 nucleotides read TGTGCCAGCAGTCGCGGTGCAGGGGGCCGGGATGAGCAGTTCTTC. It encodes CASSRGAGGRDEQFF.

This clonotype was seen ten or more times. CDR3 sequence (DNA): TGTGCCAGCAGCCTCAGTGGAGGGTCGGGGGACAATGAGCAGTTCTTC. Translation gives CASSLSGGSGDNEQFF. The chain carries TRBV7-3 and TRBJ2-1; weak D call: TRBD2 (6 bases). The V gene lost 5 bases and the J gene lost 5 bases, with 19 bases spanning the gap. Germline CDR1 and CDR2: SGHTA and FQGTGA. The CDR3 is made up of 16 amino acids. The variable domain in full, completed from reference TRBV7-3 and TRBJ2-1, reads GAGVSQTPSNKVTEKGKYVELRCDPISGHTALYWYRQSLGQGPEFLIYFQGTGAADDSGLPNDRFFAVRPEGSVSTLKIQRTERGDSAVYLCASSLSGGSGDNEQFFGPGTRLTVL.

This clonotype was seen at least ten times. The genes are TRBV27 and TRBJ1-5; D possibly corresponds to TRBD1 (6 bases). The CDR3 is made up of 15 amino acids. Trimming pared 2 bases from V and 4 bases from J, leaving 12 bases between. CDR1 MNHEY and CDR2 SMNVEV come from the germline V gene (reference sequence). This CDR3 is CASSLTGIGNQPQHF. DNA for the CDR3: TGTGCCAGCAGTTTAACAGGGATAGGTAATCAGCCCCAGCATTTT.

The chain carries TRBV5-6 and TRBJ1-2, with 7 bases lining up with TRBD1. With V trimmed by 5 bases and J by 10 bases, 17 bases remained unmatched. The CDR3 extends over 15 amino acids. The germline gives CDR1 SGHDT, CDR2 YYEEEE. The CDR3 sequence is CASSPTGTALLDYTF. CDR3 DNA sequence: TGTGCCAGCAGTCCCACGGGGACAGCGCTCCTTGACTACACCTTC.

This clonotype was seen many times. This is likely a read error, given that the CDR3 carries no conserved phenylalanine or tryptophan at its end. The limits of the CDR3 on the DNA are not certain, so only TCRdb's listed CDR3 is given. The chain joins TRBV6-2 or TRBV6-3 to TRBJ2-3; TRBD2, the table's D call, was not compared with the DNA. The germline V gene has CDR1 MNHEY and CDR2 SVGEGT. With termini counted, the CDR3 has 12 amino acids. CDR3 region: CASRRTSGGSSL.

This clonotype has just a few counts. This chain uses TRBV10-3 with TRBJ2-5; D might be TRBD1 (5 bases). Trimming took off 6 bases at V and 4 bases at J, with 9 bases between the two ends. Germline CDR1 and CDR2: ENHRY and SYGVKD. This CDR3 has 12 residues. DNA for the CDR3: TGTGCCATCAGGAATCAGGGAGAGACCCAGTACTTC. Protein product: CAIRNQGETQYF.

As for this clonotype: This likely traces to a read error, being one base from a far larger clone. The chain carries TRBV6-2 or TRBV6-3 and TRBJ2-5; 9 bases are shared with TRBD2. Germline lookup yields CDR1 MNHEY and CDR2 SVGEGT. The CDR3 runs to 16 residues. V shed 4 bases and J 11 bases; nucleotides not matched to a gene: 17. CDR3 protein: CASSLTSGGSYNEQYF. The CDR3 bases are TGTGCCAGCAGTTTGACTAGCGGAGGCTCCTACAATGAGCAGTACTTC.

Many counts were recorded for this clonotype. The chain is built from TRBV7-9 and TRBJ2-7, with 9 bases aligning to TRBD1. The length of the CDR3 is 16 residues. V dropped 3 bases and J dropped 2; count of bases not matched to a gene: 8. Germline V gives CDR1 SEHNR, CDR2 FQNEAQ (reference sequence). The CDR3 sequence: CASSFSPGTGTYEQYV. DNA for the CDR3: TGTGCCAGCAGCTTTTCTCCCGGGACAGGGACCTACGAGCAGTACGTC.

This clonotype has at least ten counts. This chain joins TRBV4-3 and TRBJ1-2; the D is unclear. This CDR3 region has 15 residues. The ends were cut back, 0 bases at V and 3 bases at J, with 11 bases in the middle. The germline gives CDR1 LGHNA, CDR2 YSLEER. The CDR3 loop is CASSQDGGRYYGYTF. Written as DNA, the CDR3 is TGCGCCAGCAGCCAAGATGGAGGACGGTACTATGGCTACACCTTC.

Details on this clonotype: At one boundary the junction diverges from the germline segment, which might be a read error. The genes are TRBV12-3 or TRBV12-4 and TRBJ1-2; the D gene is possibly TRBD1 (6 bases). The CDR3 runs 13 residues. For the CDR3, the DNA is TGTGCCAGCAGCTCAGGGGCTAACTATGGCCACACCTTC. Translated, it gives CASSSGANYGHTF.

This clonotype was counted at least ten times. The chain has TRBV13 and TRBJ2-1; D call uncertain. The CDR3 consists of 12 residues. Trimming took off 4 bases at V and 7 bases at J, with 8 bases between the two ends. The germline V gene encodes CDR1 PRHDT and CDR2 FYEKMQ (reference sequence). CDR3 coding DNA: TGTGCCAGCAGCTACCCGCTGAATGAGCAGTTCTTC. It codes for CASSYPLNEQFF.

The chain carries TRBV24-1 and TRBJ2-1, with 7 bases aligning to TRBD1. Trimming cost V 10 bases and J 8 bases; bases outside gene matches: 13. The CDR3 consists of 14 residues. Germline CDR1 KGHDR, CDR2 SFDVKD. CDR3 bases: TGTGCCACGAGGGGGCGCGCTTATGGGGATGAGCAGTTCTTC. This gives the protein CATRGRAYGDEQFF.

This clonotype was observed a handful of times. The rearrangement links TRBV27 to TRBJ1-6; 9 nucleotides align to TRBD1. V shed 8 bases and J 1 base; nucleotides not matched to a gene: 3. The CDR3 has 15 amino acids. Per the germline V gene, CDR1 is MNHEY and CDR2 is SMNVEV (reference sequence). Written as DNA, the CDR3 is TGTGCCAGCGTAGGACAGGGGTCCTATAATTCACCCCTCCACTTT. This encodes CASVGQGSYNSPLHF.

The table lists this clonotype with many counts. Compared with germline, one end of the junction differs, possibly owing to a read error. The chain combines TRBV18 with TRBJ1-2, with 7 bases that match TRBD1. This CDR3 spans 14 amino acids. The germline CDR1 and CDR2 sequences are KGHSH and LQKENI. The CDR3 region is CASSTPQGIYGYTF. The CDR3 bases are TGTGCCAGCTCAACACCACAGGGGATCTATGGCTACACCTTC.

The chain uses TRBV2 and TRBJ2-3, with 10 bases that match TRBD2. V was pared by 8 bases and J by 4 bases, with 6 bases of the junction left unmatched. Germline loops: CDR1 SNHLY, CDR2 FYNNEI. This CDR3 is 14 amino acids long. The CDR3 spells CASEREGLPDTQYF. The CDR3 nucleotides read TGTGCCAGCGAGCGGGAGGGTCTCCCAGATACGCAGTATTTT.

This clonotype has a count of ten or more. The V gene is TRBV11-2, the J gene TRBJ1-1, with D unresolved. The CDR3 loop spans 12 amino acids. CDR1 is SGHAT, CDR2 FQNNGV, per germline. Trimming shortened V by 1 base and J by 5 bases, and 5 bases separated the two germline ends. DNA of the CDR3: TGTGCCAGCAGCTTAGCAAGGACTGAAGCTTTCTTT. It is translated as CASSLARTEAFF.

The CDR3 bases are TGTGCCAGCAGCTACACTGGGCCCTTGGTGCACAGGGGGCATTATGGCTACACCTTC. Translation gives CASSYTGPLVHRGHYGYTF. V is TRBV6-5 and J is TRBJ1-2, with 9 nucleotides matching TRBD1. The CDR3 is made up of 19 amino acids. Germline values: CDR1 MNHEY, CDR2 SVGAGI. V lost 6 bases and J lost 5; bases outside the gene matches: 22.

This clonotype has ten or more counts. V gene TRBV5-1 combines with J gene TRBJ2-3; 9 bases align to TRBD1. This CDR3 has 14 residues. J lost 4 bases, V lost 3 bases, and 3 bases had no gene match. Looked up from germline, CDR1 is SGHRS and CDR2 is YFSETQ. The CDR3 protein is CASSSDRGADTQYF. Here the CDR3 DNA reads TGCGCCAGCAGCTCGGACAGGGGCGCAGATACGCAGTATTTT. Together with reference TRBV5-1 and TRBJ2-3, the CDR3 gives the full variable domain: KAGVTQTPRYLIKTRGQQVTLSCSPISGHRSVSWYQQTPGQGLQFLFEYFSETQRNKGNFPGRFSGRQFSNSRSEMNVSTLELGDSALYLCASSSDRGADTQYFGPGTRLTVL.